Listed below are T cell receptor beta chains from one sample, sequenced in a study of blood T cell repertoires in COVID-19. Produced via immunoSEQ multiplex PCR; TCRdb's table is partial and in-frame only. Here the sample spans under 45,000 clones, approximately 90% being singletons. Sample: peripheral blood. The receptors come from a man aged 55-75 years with acute or convalescent COVID-19. Both conserved end residues are trimmed from each CDR3. Each record gives: CDR3 length, clone size, V gene, CDR3 protein. Clone size is not always given. Where it is, it says once, few, many or a class for expanded clones.

length: 13; size: NA; V: TRBV9; CDR3: ASSVGTGVFYEQY
length: 13; size: NA; V: TRBV15; CDR3: ATSREGASAGELF
length: 12; size: NA; V: TRBV30; CDR3: AWSVRQLNSPLH
length: 11; size: NA; V: TRBV10-3; CDR3: AISGTGGTEAF
length: 15; size: NA; V: TRBV4-2; CDR3: ASSQDIGATRGETQY
length: 13; size: NA; V: TRBV9; CDR3: ASSPTTGEAREQY
length: 14; size: NA; V: TRBV7-2; CDR3: ASSSNANRGIYGYT
length: 10; size: NA; V: TRBV6-5; CDR3: ASSSAGLEAF
length: 12; size: NA; V: TRBV11-2; CDR3: ASSLTLSRDGYT
length: 12; size: once; V: TRBV29-1; CDR3: SVLEQGSTDTQY